Below are 27 T cell receptor beta chains sequenced from a single sample in a study of vaccination effects on CD4 cells after COVID-19 (dated by TCRdb to 2022 to 2024). The method behind the library was the immunoSEQ multiplex PCR assay. The table was pulled from immuneACCESS by TCRdb, which kept in-frame rearrangements only. Such tables lose some clones; where checked, under half of the loss comes from unresolved V genes, and the rest has no known cause. In all, the sample holds 20,000 to 30,000 clones, and about 70% of those were seen once. Together, the top ten hold about 7.8% of the sample. For these TCRs, the target antigens are not known. The ViraFEST assay stimulated PBMC with viral peptide pools and then used TCR sequencing to identify antigen-specific CD4+ T cell clonotypes by expansion. After 10 to 11 days of culture, CD4+ T cells were isolated with the EasySep CD4+ T cell isolation kit. Each participant received two doses of an mRNA SARS-CoV-2 vaccine, either BNT162b2 or mRNA-1273.

The sequencing used CD4+ T cells from PBMCs cultured with SARS-CoV-2 spike peptides, collected after COVID-19 vaccination. The sample's cell subset or site label, decoded: SARS-CoV-2 spike overlapping peptide pool stimulation. Source of these receptors: a human donor who received a COVID-19 vaccine.

The CDR3 region is CASSLERQDEQYF. CDR3 bases: TGCGCCAGCAGCTTGGAACGCCAGGACGAGCAGTACTTC. The gene calls are TRBV5-1 and TRBJ2-7; no definite D call. The germline gives CDR1 SGHRS, CDR2 YFSETQ. The CDR3 consists of 13 residues. V was shortened by 0 bases and J by 5 bases, with 9 bases between the two germline ends.

The chain is built from TRBV24-1 and TRBJ2-7; D remains ambiguous. This CDR3 comprises 13 residues. V gave up 2 bases and J gave up 2 bases, with 6 bases separating them. Germline values: CDR1 KGHDR, CDR2 SFDVKD. CDR3 in DNA: TGTGCCACCAGTGATTCCTATACCTACGAGCAGTACTTC. Its protein is CATSDSYTYEQYF.

There are a few counts of this clone. The V call is TRBV3-1 (or the pseudogene TRBV3-2), the J call TRBJ2-1; D is perhaps TRBD1 or TRBD2 (5 bases each). V was clipped by 0 bases and J by 10 bases, with 10 bases between them. Germline V lookup: CDR1 LGHDT, CDR2 YNNKEL (reference sequence). The CDR3 is made up of 13 amino acids. The CDR3 region is CASSQERGREQFF. CDR3 sequence (DNA): TGTGCCAGCAGCCAAGAGAGGGGCCGGGAGCAGTTCTTC.

CDR3 region: CASSLTVGQETQYF. The DNA of the CDR3 is TGCGCCAGCAGCTTGACAGTGGGACAAGAGACCCAGTACTTC. The genes are TRBV5-1 and TRBJ2-5; D is undetermined. Germline CDR1 reads SGHRS; CDR2 reads YFSETQ. The CDR3 has 14 amino acids. The V end lost 1 base, the J end lost 2 bases, and 9 bases lay between the germline ends. The variable domain in full, with the rest retrieved from reference TRBV5-1 and TRBJ2-5, is KAGVTQTPRYLIKTRGQQVTLSCSPISGHRSVSWYQQTPGQGLQFLFEYFSETQRNKGNFPGRFSGRQFSNSRSEMNVSTLELGDSALYLCASSLTVGQETQYFGPGTRLLVL.

The gene calls are TRBV19 and TRBJ2-3; no definite D call. Germline V gene lookup returns CDR1 LNHDA and CDR2 SQIVND (reference sequence). The V end was cut by 0 bases, the J end by 2 bases, with 12 bases between. The CDR3 totals 16 residues. CDR3 DNA sequence: TGTGCCAGTAGTATAGAGAGGACCAAATACACAGATACGCAGTATTTT. Encoded protein: CASSIERTKYTDTQYF.

The chain couples TRBV5-5 to TRBJ1-5; tentatively, D is TRBD1 (6 bases). The V end lost 4 bases, the J end lost 0 bases, and 17 bases lay between the germline ends. There are 17 residues in the CDR3. Germline lookup yields CDR1 SGHKS and CDR2 YYEKEE (reference sequence). The CDR3 protein is CASSPLVTGISNQPQHF. Written as DNA, the CDR3 is TGTGCCAGCAGCCCCTTAGTTACAGGGATTAGCAATCAGCCCCAGCATTTT.

The chain is built from TRBV18 and TRBJ1-2; no clear D gene. From germline, CDR1 is KGHSH and CDR2 LQKENI. V was trimmed by 4 bases and J by 3 bases, leaving 9 bases between them. The CDR3 spans 13 residues. CDR3 sequence reads: CASSQDMDYGYTF. The CDR3 nucleotides are TGTGCCAGCTCACAAGACATGGACTATGGCTACACCTTC.

The chain couples TRBV30 to TRBJ1-6; no clear D gene. V was shortened by 4 bases and J by 6 bases, with 13 bases between the two germline ends. The CDR3 loop spans 14 amino acids. Germline CDR1 GTSNPN, CDR2 SVGIG (reference sequence). The CDR3 DNA reads TGTGCCTGGACTGGCCCGGGAGGTAATTCACCCCTCCACTTT. It translates to CAWTGPGGNSPLHF. Complete variable domain (other parts from reference TRBV30 and TRBJ1-6): SQTIHQWPATLVQPVGSPLSLECTVEGTSNPNLYWYRQAAGRGLQLLFYSVGIGQISSEVPQNLSASRPQDRQFILSSKKLLLSDSGFYLCAWTGPGGNSPLHFGNGTRLTVT.

The rearrangement links TRBV6-5 to TRBJ1-3; no clear D. The length of the CDR3 is 16 residues. The germline V gene encodes CDR1 MNHEY and CDR2 SVGAGI. The V and J ends lost 0 bases and 0 bases respectively, with 9 bases between them. The CDR3 nucleotides read TGTGCCAGCAGTTACTCGTACGTGAGCTCTGGAAACACCATATATTTT. Translating gives CASSYSYVSSGNTIYF.

The gene calls are TRBV6-5 and TRBJ1-2; 8 nucleotides agree with TRBD1. The CDR3 is 13 amino acids. V was clipped by 5 bases and J by 8 bases; unmatched bases: 7. From germline, CDR1 is MNHEY and CDR2 SVGAGI. The CDR3 sequence: CASSRDRPTGYTF. DNA for the CDR3: TGTGCCAGCAGTCGGGACAGGCCTACGGGCTACACCTTC.

This clone showed up just a few times. The V and J genes are TRBV12-3 or TRBV12-4 and TRBJ1-1; 12 bases match TRBD1. This CDR3 comprises 13 residues. V gave up 3 bases and J gave up 11 bases; unmatched junction bases: 4. CDR3 region: CASSFGGQGAAFF. The CDR3 DNA reads as TGTGCCAGCAGTTTTGGGGGACAGGGGGCGGCTTTCTTT.

V and J are TRBV15 and TRBJ2-5; the D gene is possibly TRBD2 (5 bases). Germline-derived CDR1 and CDR2 are LNHNV and YYDKDF (reference sequence). The CDR3 runs to 18 residues. V was shortened by 4 bases and J by 4 bases, with 25 bases between the two germline ends. CDR3 nucleotide sequence: TGTGCCACCAGCAAAGGTAGCGCCCAGACCCCTTTGCCAGAGACCCAGTACTTC. As protein: CATSKGSAQTPLPETQYF. The variable domain in full, completed from reference TRBV15 and TRBJ2-5, reads DAMVIQNPRYQVTQFGKPVTLSCSQTLNHNVMYWYQQKSSQAPKLLFHYYDKDFNNEADTPDNFQSRRPNTSFCFLDIRSPGLGDTAMYLCATSKGSAQTPLPETQYFGPGTRLLVL.

The rearrangement links TRBV19 to TRBJ1-5, with 9 bases matching TRBD1. In germline, CDR1 is LNHDA, CDR2 SQIVND (reference sequence). The CDR3 sequence is 13 residues long. J lost 5 bases, V lost 8 bases, and 4 bases had no gene match. CDR3 in DNA: TGTGCCAGTCGGGACAGGGATTATCAGCCCCAGCATTTT. This sequence encodes CASRDRDYQPQHF.

This rearrangement joins TRBV27 to TRBJ1-3, with a tentative D call TRBD1 (6 bases). The V gene lost 5 bases and the J gene lost 5 bases, with 22 bases spanning the gap. Per the germline V gene, CDR1 is MNHEY and CDR2 is SMNVEV (reference sequence). The CDR3 runs 17 residues. CDR3 nucleotide sequence: TGTGCCAGCAGTCTAAGATGGAACAGGGAGGGGAGAAACACCATATATTTT. It codes for CASSLRWNREGRNTIYF.

This chain connects TRBV5-1 to TRBJ1-3; D not resolved. The CDR3 contains 14 residues. Trimming stripped 1 base from V and 4 bases from J, with 9 bases between. Germline CDR1 and CDR2: SGHRS and YFSETQ. CDR3 in amino acids: CASSLNTPGNTIYF. In DNA, the CDR3 is TGCGCCAGCAGCTTGAACACTCCGGGAAACACCATATATTTT.

This clone showed up just once. Other DNA sequences in this sample translate to the same CDR3. The chain is built from TRBV6-5 and TRBJ1-5, with D unresolved. Trimming took off 0 bases at V and 3 bases at J, with 3 bases between the two ends. The CDR3 runs to 13 residues. The germline V gene encodes CDR1 MNHEY and CDR2 SVGAGI. The CDR3 sequence is CASSYSINQPQHF. CDR3 coding DNA: TGTGCCAGCAGTTACTCGATCAATCAGCCCCAGCATTTT.

The table lists this clone with a few counts. One junction end disagrees with the germline gene, perhaps due to a read error. V and J are TRBV7-9 and TRBJ1-2, with D perhaps TRBD1 (5 bases). CDR3 length equals 17 residues. Per the germline V gene, CDR1 is SEHNR and CDR2 is FQNEAQ (reference sequence). The CDR3 is CASSWGGEKAFGYGYTF. In nucleotides, the CDR3 is TGTGCCAGTAGCTGGGGCGGGGAAAAAGCGTTCGGCTATGGCTACACCTTC.

V and J are TRBV21-1 and TRBJ1-1; the D call TRBD1 from the table was never checked on the DNA. TRBV21-1 is a known pseudogene. The CDR3 runs 14 residues. The CDR3 region is CASRTVQGCTEAFF. CDR3 coding DNA: TGTGCCAGCAGGACCGTACAGGGTTGCACTGAAGCTTTCTTT.

The V and J genes are TRBV5-1 and TRBJ1-2; 12 nucleotides match TRBD1. V trimming: 6 bases; J trimming: 3 bases; junction bases outside the gene matches: 9. The germline gives CDR1 SGHRS, CDR2 YFSETQ. The CDR3 sequence is 16 residues long. CDR3 region: CASTLGGTGGDYGYTF. The CDR3 region has the DNA TGCGCCAGCACCTTAGGCGGGACAGGGGGCGACTATGGCTACACCTTC.

The chain carries TRBV9 and TRBJ1-6; D uncertain. CDR3 size: 15 residues. Trimming took 3 bases from V and 7 from J, leaving 14 bases between them. Germline CDR1 and CDR2: SGDLS and YYNGEE. CDR3 sequence: CASSADGRVNSPLHF. The CDR3 nucleotides read TGTGCCAGCAGCGCCGACGGAAGGGTAAATTCACCCCTCCACTTT.

This sequence joins TRBV11-2 and TRBJ1-1; D is perhaps TRBD1 (6 bases). Trimming cost V 5 bases and J 1 base, with 14 bases left between them. Germline-derived CDR1 and CDR2 are SGHAT and FQNNGV. The CDR3 extends over 15 amino acids. The CDR3 coding sequence is TGTGCCAGCAGCCCTACGACAGGAGCGAACACTGAAGCTTTCTTT. Amino acid sequence: CASSPTTGANTEAFF.

The rearrangement links TRBV5-6 to TRBJ2-5; TRBD1 matches 7 bases. The germline gives CDR1 SGHDT, CDR2 YYEEEE. V was clipped by 2 bases and J by 0 bases; unmatched bases: 4. This CDR3 region has 15 residues. CDR3 in DNA: TGTGCCAGCAGCTTACCACAGGGGTACCAAGAGACCCAGTACTTC. It codes for CASSLPQGYQETQYF.

The V and J genes are TRBV3-1 (or the pseudogene TRBV3-2) and TRBJ1-2, with D maybe TRBD1 (6 bases). V was shortened by 4 bases and J by 0 bases, with 21 bases between the two germline ends. Germline-derived CDR1 and CDR2 are LGHDT and YNNKEL (reference sequence). The CDR3 totals 18 residues. This chain's CDR3 is CASSRPPTRSGANYGYTF. Here the CDR3 DNA reads TGTGCCAGCAGCCGACCCCCGACACGGTCAGGGGCTAACTATGGCTACACCTTC.

The chain links TRBV10-1 to TRBJ2-7; TRBD1 might be the D (6 bases). CDR1 WNHNN and CDR2 SYGVQD come from the germline V gene (reference sequence). The CDR3 runs 14 residues. V was cut by 3 bases and J by 5 bases, with 14 bases left in between. CDR3 nucleotides: TGCGCCAGCAGTGATCCAGGACAGTCTAACGAGCAGTACTTC. Amino acid sequence: CASSDPGQSNEQYF.

The chain employs TRBV10-3 and TRBJ2-2; the match to TRBD2 covers 8 bases. The V and J ends lost 3 bases and 1 base, in that order; junction bases with no gene match: 1. The CDR3 extends over 15 amino acids. CDR1 is ENHRY, CDR2 SYGVKD, per germline. The CDR3 DNA follows: TGTGCCATCAGTGAACTAGCGGAGAACACCGGGGAGCTGTTTTTT. Amino acid sequence: CAISELAENTGELFF.

V usage is TRBV6-6 and J usage is TRBJ2-7, with 10 bases matching TRBD1. This CDR3 is 15 amino acids long. V shed 6 bases, J shed 5 bases, and the junction held 10 bases outside the gene matches. Germline lookup yields CDR1 MNHNY and CDR2 SVGAGI (reference sequence). The CDR3 sequence: CASRRSGQGRDEQYF. CDR3 sequence (DNA): TGTGCCAGCAGACGATCGGGACAGGGGAGAGACGAGCAGTACTTC.

The V and J genes are TRBV19 and TRBJ2-1, with 12 positions matching TRBD2. V dropped 3 bases and J dropped 3; count of bases not matched to a gene: 9. This CDR3 has 18 residues. Germline CDR1 and CDR2: LNHDA and SQIVND (reference sequence). The CDR3 reads CASSISLTSGGLYNEQFF. CDR3 DNA: TGTGCCAGTAGTATCTCGTTGACTAGCGGGGGCCTCTACAATGAGCAGTTCTTC.